The T cell receptor beta chain described here comes from a study of T cells after yellow fever vaccination. TCRdb reprocessed the 5' RACE reads via MiXCR and lists one record per CDR3 protein. Among about 430,000 distinct CDR3 sequences listed, approximately 19% were seen once. V was clipped by 4 bases and J by 6 bases; unmatched bases: 9. The CDR3 is 15 amino acids. Germline values: CDR1 SGHTA, CDR2 FQGNSA. The gene calls are TRBV7-2 and TRBJ2-3; the match to TRBD2 covers 8 bases. The clonotype was recovered from a man between 18 and 29 years old who received the YFV17D yellow fever vaccine. The sequenced sample was PBMCs, obtained before the yellow fever booster vaccination. Here the CDR3 reads CASSSGGRNPDTQYF. In DNA form, the CDR3 reads TGTGCCAGCAGCTCGGGGGGGCGAAACCCCGATACGCAGTATTTT.